Each of the 30 T cell receptor beta chains below was sequenced from the same sample in a study of blood T cells in healthy people across ages. PCR was performed a second time for about 6 to 12 cycles using a sample-barcoded 5' primer and a J-beta primer mix. From the 5' RACE reads, TCRdb called clonotypes with MiXCR, one entry per CDR3 protein. The table has about 1.4 million distinct CDR3 sequences, around 59% seen once. Sequencing used blood. These receptors were obtained from a man between 18 and 35 years old in good health.

The V gene is TRBV6-5, the J gene TRBJ1-2; TRBD1 might be the D (5 bases). The CDR3 contains 14 residues. Per the germline V gene, CDR1 is MNHEY and CDR2 is SVGAGI. The germline V and J ends were trimmed by 5 bases and 3 bases, with 13 bases remaining between them. Written as DNA, the CDR3 is TGTGCCAGCAGTAAGGGACCCTCGGACTATGGCTACACCTTC. Protein: CASSKGPSDYGYTF.

The V gene is TRBV4-1, the J gene TRBJ2-7; 9 positions match TRBD1. The CDR3 covers 15 residues. From germline, CDR1 is MGHRA and CDR2 YSYEKL. Losses at the gene ends were 5 bases for V and 7 bases for J; bases not matched to a gene: 12. The CDR3 bases are TGCGCCAGCAGCTACTCCGGGACAGGGATGGGAGAGCAGTACTTC. Its translation: CASSYSGTGMGEQYF.

The chain employs TRBV27 and TRBJ2-1; 7 bases match TRBD2. The germline V gene encodes CDR1 MNHEY and CDR2 SMNVEV (reference sequence). The J segment lost 10 bases and the V segment lost 7 bases, leaving 13 bases of the junction unmatched. The CDR3 loop spans 14 amino acids. The CDR3 region is CASNPGTTPIEQFF. For the CDR3, the DNA is TGTGCCAGCAATCCTGGGACTACCCCAATCGAGCAGTTCTTC.

This chain links TRBV7-9 with TRBJ1-6, with D hard to call. Germline lookup yields CDR1 SEHNR and CDR2 FQNEAQ (reference sequence). V was shortened by 7 bases and J by 7 bases, with 11 bases between the two germline ends. The CDR3 has 13 amino acids. As DNA, the CDR3 is TGTGCCAGCACCACCGCCCCGAATTCACCCCTCCACTTT. Its protein product is CASTTAPNSPLHF.

About this clonotype itself: The junction differs from germline at one of its ends, possibly a read error. The CDR3 region has the DNA TGTGCCTGCAGTTACTCGGACCTCGACGGCTACACCTTC. Translating it yields CACSYSDLDGYTF. The chain links TRBV6-5 to TRBJ1-2; unclear D gene. Looked up from germline, CDR1 is MNHEY and CDR2 is SVGAGI. The length of the CDR3 is 13 residues.

V gene TRBV6-1 combines with J gene TRBJ1-1, with 10 bases lining up with TRBD1. CDR1 is MNHNS and CDR2 is SASEGT in the germline V gene. Trimming removed 4 bases from V and 6 bases from J; junction bases left unmatched: 14. The length of the CDR3 is 17 residues. The CDR3 protein is CASSGRTGGWLRAEAFF. CDR3 coding DNA: TGTGCCAGCAGTGGTAGGACAGGGGGGTGGCTGAGGGCTGAAGCTTTCTTT.

In DNA, the CDR3 is TGTGCCAGCAGCTCCCAGTTTGCCCTCCACTTT. It codes for CASSSQFALHF. The chain combines TRBV28 with TRBJ1-6; D is undetermined. CDR3 size: 11 residues. V dropped 6 bases and J dropped 14 bases, with 11 bases sitting between them. In germline, CDR1 is MDHEN, CDR2 SYDVKM.

This clonotype was seen a few times. The chain employs TRBV3-1 and TRBJ1-1; 7 nucleotides agree with TRBD1. J lost 10 bases, V lost 0 bases, and 2 bases had no gene match. The V gene's germline CDR1 is LGHDT and CDR2 YNNKEL (reference sequence). The CDR3 is 12 amino acids. CDR3 sequence reads: CASSQERDRAFF. CDR3 bases: TGTGCCAGCAGCCAAGAGAGGGACAGAGCTTTCTTT.

This clonotype was recorded a few times. The gene calls are TRBV20-1 and TRBJ2-1; 14 bases map to TRBD2. CDR1 is DFQATT and CDR2 is SNEGSKA in the germline V gene (reference sequence). Trimming took 5 bases from V and 4 from J; bases not matched to a gene: 4. CDR3 length equals 15 residues. CDR3: CSAPRTSGRYNEQFF. The CDR3 coding sequence is TGCAGTGCTCCGAGGACTAGCGGGAGGTACAATGAGCAGTTCTTC.

The chain joins TRBV6-5 to TRBJ2-1, with 10 bases identical to TRBD2. The assigned J gene may be wrong: the sequence end matches TRBJ2-7 better. The CDR3 runs to 15 residues. CDR1 is MNHEY and CDR2 is SVGAGI in the germline V gene. The CDR3: CASSYELAGTYEQYF. DNA for the CDR3: TGTGCCAGCAGTTACGAACTAGCGGGGACTTACGAGCAGTACTTC.

The rearrangement joins TRBV5-1 to TRBJ2-1, with 8 bases identical to TRBD1. V lost 0 bases to trimming and J lost 7 bases; unmatched junction nucleotides: 9. Germline loops: CDR1 SGHRS, CDR2 YFSETQ. This CDR3 has 16 residues. The CDR3 coding sequence is TGCGCCAGCAGCTTGGCTCGTCTCAGGGGGCTTAATGAGCAGTTCTTC. Translated, it gives CASSLARLRGLNEQFF.

This clonotype was seen more than once but under ten times. CDR3 sequence reads: CATLGTDNSYEQYF. The CDR3 DNA sequence: TGTGCCACCTTGGGGACAGACAACTCCTACGAGCAGTACTTC. The genes are TRBV10-3 and TRBJ2-7; 7 bases match TRBD1. This CDR3 region has 14 residues. Germline V gene sequence: CDR1 ENHRY, CDR2 SYGVKD. J gave up 0 bases and V 10 bases, and 9 bases lay outside the gene matches.

The chain is built from TRBV28 and TRBJ2-7; D is undetermined. Looked up from germline, CDR1 is MDHEN and CDR2 is SYDVKM. This CDR3 region has 11 residues. Trimming cost V 6 bases and J 6 bases, with 9 bases left between them. Here the CDR3 reads CASSGSTEQYF. CDR3 bases: TGTGCCAGCAGCGGGTCCACCGAGCAGTACTTC.

Comment on this clonotype: A read error may explain this, as a much larger clone is one base away. The chain recombines TRBV25-1 with TRBJ2-1, with 11 nucleotides matching TRBD2. From germline, CDR1 is MGHDK and CDR2 SYGVNS. This CDR3 has 15 residues. With 3 bases clipped from V and 4 bases from J, the junction kept 2 bases outside the gene matches. The CDR3 spells CASSDLAGGYNEQFF. CDR3 in DNA: TGTGCCAGCAGTGACCTAGCGGGAGGATACAATGAGCAGTTCTTC.

This rearrangement joins TRBV12-3 or TRBV12-4 to TRBJ1-1; no definite D call. The CDR3 is made up of 11 amino acids. The ends were cut back, 8 bases at V and 4 bases at J, with 8 bases in the middle. The CDR3 region is CASVLVTEAFF. CDR3 bases: TGTGCCAGCGTGTTGGTCACTGAAGCTTTCTTT.

Concerning this clonotype: A much more abundant neighbour one base away suggests this may be a read error. The chain uses TRBV12-3 or TRBV12-4 and TRBJ2-1, with D perhaps given as TRBD1 or TRBD2 (5 bases each). V was trimmed by 1 base and J by 10 bases, leaving 14 bases between them. This CDR3 comprises 14 residues. This CDR3 reads CASSLVGASYEQFF. The CDR3 bases are TGTGCCAGCAGTTTAGTCGGGGCATCCTACGAGCAGTTCTTC.

The rearrangement uses TRBV10-3 and TRBJ2-7; D is possibly TRBD2 (6 bases). V was shortened by 4 bases and J by 0 bases, with 13 bases between the two germline ends. From germline, CDR1 is ENHRY and CDR2 SYGVKD. The CDR3 runs to 15 residues. The CDR3 coding sequence is TGTGCCATCAGTGGGACCGCGGGGAGCTCCTACGAGCAGTACTTC. Residues: CAISGTAGSSYEQYF.

This sequence joins TRBV12-5 and TRBJ2-2; unclear D gene. V was clipped by 6 bases and J by 2 bases, with 7 bases between them. The germline V gene encodes CDR1 LGHNT and CDR2 FRNRAP. CDR3 length: 13 amino acids. DNA for the CDR3: TGTGCTAGTGGCCCATTCAACACCGGGGAGCTGTTTTTT. Translation: CASGPFNTGELFF.

This chain connects TRBV7-9 to TRBJ2-5; D perhaps matches TRBD2 (5 bases). The DNA end favors TRBJ2-7, so the J call may be wrong. There are 13 residues in the CDR3. The germline gives CDR1 SEHNR, CDR2 FQNEAQ (reference sequence). In nucleotides, the CDR3 is TGTGCCAGCAGCGTATACACAGAGGGCGAGCAGTACTTC. Protein: CASSVYTEGEQYF.

This clonotype appeared a single time. J is TRBJ1-1 and V is TRBV10-3; 9 bases fit TRBD1. V shed 8 bases, J shed 5 bases, and the junction held 3 bases outside the gene matches. Per germline, CDR1 ENHRY and CDR2 SYGVKD. This CDR3 has 12 residues. The CDR3 nucleotides are TGTGCCATCGGGGACAGGGCTACTGAAGCTTTCTTT. Protein sequence: CAIGDRATEAFF.

This rearrangement joins TRBV2 to TRBJ2-7, with D possibly TRBD1 on 5 matching bases. Germline CDR1 is SNHLY and CDR2 is FYNNEI. V gave up 7 bases and J gave up 1 base, with 14 bases separating them. This CDR3 is built from 14 residues. In nucleotides, the CDR3 is TGTGCCAGCATTGGAGCCAGGGCGTCCTACGAGCAGTACTTC. Its translation: CASIGARASYEQYF.

This clonotype was counted a few times. The chain links TRBV2 to TRBJ1-5; no clear D gene. Trimming cost V 5 bases and J 4 bases, with 15 bases left between them. Germline-derived CDR1 and CDR2 are SNHLY and FYNNEI. CDR3 size: 15 residues. DNA of the CDR3: TGTGCCAGCAGTCGTAGTTCAGGAGCAAATCAGCCCCAGCATTTT. It yields the protein CASSRSSGANQPQHF.

The chain has TRBV20-1 and TRBJ2-1; 10 nucleotides agree with TRBD2. V shed 7 bases, J shed 3 bases, and the junction held 6 bases outside the gene matches. Germline CDR1 DFQATT, CDR2 SNEGSKA (reference sequence). The CDR3 runs 14 residues. The CDR3 sequence is CSGLAGASYNEQFF. The CDR3 DNA reads as TGCAGTGGGCTAGCGGGAGCGAGCTACAATGAGCAGTTCTTC.

This clonotype was picked up a small number of times. The chain uses TRBV28 and TRBJ2-5, with 12 bases identical to TRBD2. Germline CDR1 is MDHEN and CDR2 is SYDVKM. The CDR3 totals 21 residues. With 5 bases clipped from V and 4 bases from J, the junction kept 23 bases outside the gene matches. The CDR3 is CASSHPSGGVSPHPPLETQYF. In DNA form, the CDR3 reads TGTGCCAGCAGTCATCCTAGCGGGGGGGTATCCCCCCACCCACCCTTAGAGACCCAGTACTTC.

V and J are TRBV7-9 and TRBJ2-1, with 8 bases matching TRBD2. V gave up 5 bases and J gave up 4 bases; unmatched junction bases: 7. This CDR3 comprises 15 residues. Germline V gene data show CDR1 as SEHNR and CDR2 as FQNEAQ (reference sequence). Here the CDR3 reads CASSPATSGYNEQFF. The CDR3 DNA is TGTGCCAGCAGCCCCGCTACTAGCGGATACAATGAGCAGTTCTTC.

This rearrangement joins TRBV7-6 to TRBJ1-6; 7 bases are a match to TRBD1. V lost 5 bases to trimming and J lost 6 bases; unmatched junction nucleotides: 10. Per the germline V gene, CDR1 is SGHVS and CDR2 is FNYEAQ. The CDR3 extends over 16 amino acids. The CDR3 DNA follows: TGTGCCAGCAGCCCATGGGACAGCCAACTTAATTCACCCCTCCACTTT. Its protein is CASSPWDSQLNSPLHF.

This clonotype was picked up a small number of times. This rearrangement joins TRBV4-3 to TRBJ1-5, with D unclear. V was cut by 0 bases and J by 0 bases, with 24 bases left in between. The CDR3 totals 21 residues. The germline V gene encodes CDR1 LGHNA and CDR2 YSLEER. CDR3 residues: CASSQDLWAPTQFYSNQPQHF. The CDR3, as DNA: TGCGCCAGCAGCCAAGATTTGTGGGCACCAACCCAATTTTATAGCAATCAGCCCCAGCATTTT.

The V call is TRBV10-2, the J call TRBJ2-7; 7 bases fit TRBD2. In germline, CDR1 is WSHSY, CDR2 SAAADI. CDR3 length: 15 amino acids. V lost 2 bases, J lost 5 bases, and 9 bases stayed unmatched. The CDR3 region is CASSEGGGYEDEQYF. The CDR3, as DNA: TGCGCCAGCAGTGAGGGGGGAGGGTATGAGGACGAGCAGTACTTC.

The V call is TRBV5-1, the J call TRBJ2-5; D could derive from TRBD1 or TRBD2 (5 bases each). The J call is in doubt because the DNA end fits TRBJ2-7 better. The CDR3 spans 13 residues. Germline V lookup: CDR1 SGHRS, CDR2 YFSETQ. DNA for the CDR3: TGCGCCAGCACAGGGAGCCACAATCACGAGCAGTACTTC. Its translation is CASTGSHNHEQYF.

The chain carries TRBV28 and TRBJ1-4; D remains unclear. Germline assignment: CDR1 MDHEN and CDR2 SYDVKM. This CDR3 is built from 11 residues. The germline V and J ends were trimmed by 9 bases and 16 bases, with 18 bases remaining between them. CDR3 coding DNA: TGTGCCAGTGGACGAGGGCAATTTTGGTTTTTT. Protein sequence: CASGRGQFWFF.